This TCR beta chain is from a study of neoadjuvant anti-PD-1 for oral cavity cancer (dated by TCRdb to 2020 to 2022). Concerning the study at large: Three to four biweekly doses of nivolumab at 3 mg/kg were mostly administered to patients before curative-intent surgical resection. Responders were defined as patients with complete response, partial response or stable disease by RECIST 1.1; non-responders were defined as patients with progression. The parent correlative cohort included about a dozen patients, with an approximately 33% response rate. Patients without progression received a fourth nivolumab dose around day 43 and underwent definitive surgical resection on days 50-56. The paper as a whole reports these results and caveats: A higher pretreatment blood Treg/Th17 ratio correlated with both higher pretreatment blood TCRbeta clonality and lower post-treatment tumor TCRbeta clonality. After neoadjuvant nivolumab, T cell clonality (Gini index) in PBMCs was significantly higher in non-responders than in responders. The TCR analyses had only a few patients in each response group, and the authors called for validation in larger cohorts.

From its cysteine to its phenylalanine, the CDR3 spans 15 amino acids. This entry keeps only the CDR3 DNA: 45 bases, framed from base 1. Reading the germline V gene gives CDR1 SGHVS and CDR2 FQNEAQ. Trimming costs V 7 bases and J 2 bases, and their ends lie 18 bases apart. PBMC libraries used mostly about 480 ng of input genomic DNA for deep sequencing, with six replicates per sample. The immunoSEQ hsTCRbeta kit was used to prepare TCRbeta libraries, following the manufacturer's instructions. The finished libraries were brought together in one pool at approximately 3.1 nM, which was then read using an Illumina NovaSeq 6000 S4 flow cell. The study's own analysis went as follows. Raw data preprocessing and quality control were performed with the immunoSEQ Analyzer. The analysis was limited to productive rearrangements, and each clonotype was defined by a unique CDR3 amino acid sequence. Repertoire clonality was estimated as the Gini-Simpson index, computed with the R package tcR. Student's t test was used to compare Gini indices, while Pearson correlation assessed associations with tumor size change. Here the immuneACCESS table is served through TCRdb, limited to in-frame sequences with V and J called. Missing clones are a known gap in these copies; in checked studies unresolved V genes cover under half, and the rest lacks a known reason. V, J and clone size reflect that table, while D and trimming were determined from the DNA. The sample includes under 20,000 clones, with over 65% observed a single time. The top ten clones comprise 2.5% to 3.5% of the sample.

Points on this clone: Its antigen remains undetermined. The input lacks base qualities; no much larger clone sits a single base away.

The sample's time point label is to be understood as: before neoadjuvant nivolumab. The patients had newly diagnosed stage II-IVA oral cavity squamous cell carcinoma and had not received any prior systemic or radiation treatment. Everyone in the cohort had locally advanced, HPV-negative oral cavity squamous cell carcinoma. Peripheral blood mononuclear cells were analyzed directly, without maintenance or expansion in culture. Samples were obtained from a longitudinal correlative study of a single-arm phase II trial of neoadjuvant nivolumab in oral cavity squamous cell carcinoma. Subject-matched pre- and post-treatment PBMCs and tumors from three responders and three non-responders underwent genomic DNA-based TCRbeta sequencing. Peripheral blood mononuclear cells were collected once before nivolumab treatment and again after treatment, at the time of surgery. The Maxwell RSC DNA from Cells kit was used to extract genomic DNA from PBMCs.

Sequences were derived from PBMCs, sampled before nivolumab (anti-PD-1) treatment. This sequence was found in a person between 40 and 85 years old with oral cavity squamous cell carcinoma. This chain is built from TRBV7-8 and TRBJ2-7; there is no confident call for the D gene. CDR3 region: CASTGRVDGPYEQYF. The sequence in DNA is TGTGCCAGCACCGGAAGGGTGGACGGGCCCTACGAGCAGTACTTC.